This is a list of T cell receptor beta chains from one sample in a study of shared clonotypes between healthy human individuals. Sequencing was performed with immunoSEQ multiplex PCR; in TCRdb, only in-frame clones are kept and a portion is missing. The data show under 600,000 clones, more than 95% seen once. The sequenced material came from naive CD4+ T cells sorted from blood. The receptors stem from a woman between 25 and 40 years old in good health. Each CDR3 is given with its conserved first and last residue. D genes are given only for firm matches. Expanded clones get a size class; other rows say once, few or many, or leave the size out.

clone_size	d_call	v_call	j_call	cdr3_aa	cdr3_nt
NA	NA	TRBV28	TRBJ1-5	CASSFGFDGRGSNQPQHF	TGTGCCAGCAGTTTTGGATTTGACGGTAGGGGAAGCAATCAGCCCCAGCATTTT
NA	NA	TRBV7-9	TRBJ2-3	CASSQRTDTQYF	TGTGCCAGCAGCCAACGCACAGATACGCAGTATTTT
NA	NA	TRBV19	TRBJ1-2	CASGVWRENGYTF	TGTGCCAGTGGCGTATGGAGGGAGAATGGCTACACCTTC
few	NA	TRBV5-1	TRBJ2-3	CASSTSTDTQYF	TGCGCCAGCAGCACAAGCACAGATACGCAGTATTTT
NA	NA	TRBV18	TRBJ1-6	CASSPTWRGGSSYNSPLHF	TGTGCCAGCTCACCCACATGGAGGGGCGGAAGCTCCTATAATTCACCCCTCCACTTT
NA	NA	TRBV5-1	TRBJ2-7	CASSTQGYEQYF	TGCGCCAGCAGCACACAGGGCTACGAGCAGTACTTC
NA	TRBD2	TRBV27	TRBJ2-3	CASSSTGGTQYF	TGTGCCAGCAGTTCGACGGGGGGTACGCAGTATTTT
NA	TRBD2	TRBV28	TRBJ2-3	CASSLLSAGSGDTQYF	TGTGCCAGCAGTTTATTGTCAGCGGGAAGTGGAGATACGCAGTATTTT
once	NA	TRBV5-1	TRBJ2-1	CASSFGLKENEQFF	TGCGCCAGCAGCTTCGGGCTAAAAGAGAATGAGCAGTTCTTC
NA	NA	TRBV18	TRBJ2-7	CASSPKLEGEQYF	TGTGCCAGCTCACCAAAGTTAGAGGGCGAGCAGTACTTC